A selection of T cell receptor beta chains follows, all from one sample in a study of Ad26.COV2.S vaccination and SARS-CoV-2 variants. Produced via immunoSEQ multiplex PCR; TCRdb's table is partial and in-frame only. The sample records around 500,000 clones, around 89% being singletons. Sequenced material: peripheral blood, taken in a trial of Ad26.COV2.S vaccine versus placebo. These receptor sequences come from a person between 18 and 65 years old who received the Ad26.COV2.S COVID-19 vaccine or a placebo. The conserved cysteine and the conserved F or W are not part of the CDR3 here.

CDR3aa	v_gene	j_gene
ASRQEIINSPLH	TRBV6-6	TRBJ1-6
ASSPRDRGRGGYT	TRBV28	TRBJ1-2
ASSLSGQPNYGYT	TRBV7-9	TRBJ1-2
ASSRLASNYGYT	TRBV19	TRBJ1-2
ASSYIQGRRAYNEQF	TRBV6-2/TRBV6-3	TRBJ2-1
ASSLRPPNEKLF	TRBV7-2	TRBJ1-4
SVGRDGSYEQY	TRBV29-1	TRBJ2-7
ASSFGQALSGNTIY	TRBV28	TRBJ1-3
ASSSGDGSYNEQF	TRBV5-1	TRBJ2-1
ASSLGQGGKNTEAF	TRBV5-5	TRBJ1-1
ASSPQTPPNTQY	TRBV7-2	TRBJ2-3
ASTRGLGGEETQY	TRBV6-5	TRBJ2-5
ASSLDRANGYT	TRBV11-3	TRBJ1-2
ASSTTGWEKLF	TRBV18	TRBJ1-4
ASSDGRLAFTDTQY	TRBV3-1/TRBV3-2	TRBJ2-3
ASTEGGADTQY	TRBV7-9	TRBJ2-3
ASSLGTGGFYGYT	TRBV5-4	TRBJ1-2